Listed below are T cell receptor beta chains from one sample, sequenced in a study of shared clonotypes between healthy human individuals. TCRdb's copy holds only in-frame clones and misses some; the assay was immunoSEQ multiplex PCR. Found here are more than 550,000 clones, 90% to 95% of them singletons; the top ten hold approximately 24%. The sample consisted of naive CD8+ T cells sorted from blood. The receptors stem from a man aged 30 to 45 in good health. The CDR3 runs from the conserved cysteine through the conserved F or W. A D gene is named only where the DNA matches it firmly. The size entry is marked missing in some rows and otherwise reads once, few, many or a size class.

j_call: TRBJ2-7
clone_size: .
d_call: TRBD2
v_call: TRBV27
cdr3_aa: CASSPRTSGNEQYF
cdr3_nt: TGTGCCAGCAGTCCCCGGACTAGCGGGAACGAGCAGTACTTC

j_call: TRBJ2-7
clone_size: .
d_call: .
v_call: TRBV29-1
cdr3_aa: CSAGGSYEQYF
cdr3_nt: TGCAGCGCAGGCGGCTCCTACGAGCAGTACTTC

j_call: TRBJ2-5
clone_size: .
d_call: TRBD2
v_call: TRBV7-7
cdr3_aa: CASSPREGSEYQETQYF
cdr3_nt: TGTGCCAGCAGCCCCAGGGAGGGGTCAGAGTACCAAGAGACCCAGTACTTC

j_call: TRBJ2-7
clone_size: .
d_call: .
v_call: TRBV18
cdr3_aa: CASSPSSYEQYF
cdr3_nt: TGTGCCAGCTCTCCCAGCTCCTACGAGCAGTACTTC

j_call: TRBJ2-7
clone_size: once
d_call: .
v_call: TRBV5-5
cdr3_aa: CASSLTHGHFEQYF
cdr3_nt: TGTGCCAGCAGCTTGACTCATGGACATTTCGAGCAGTACTTC

j_call: TRBJ2-1
clone_size: .
d_call: TRBD1
v_call: TRBV29-1
cdr3_aa: CSVDGDSYNEQFF
cdr3_nt: TGCAGCGTTGATGGGGACAGTTACAATGAGCAGTTCTTC

j_call: TRBJ2-7
clone_size: .
d_call: .
v_call: TRBV28
cdr3_aa: CASRRDRTYEQYF
cdr3_nt: TGTGCCAGTCGCCGGGACCGAACCTACGAGCAGTACTTC

j_call: TRBJ1-1
clone_size: .
d_call: .
v_call: TRBV4-1
cdr3_aa: CASSQDTEAFF
cdr3_nt: TGCGCCAGCAGCCAGGACACTGAAGCTTTCTTT

j_call: TRBJ2-7
clone_size: .
d_call: .
v_call: TRBV19
cdr3_aa: CASSIDGGSEQYF
cdr3_nt: TGTGCCAGTAGTATCGATGGAGGGAGCGAGCAGTACTTC

j_call: TRBJ1-1
clone_size: .
d_call: .
v_call: TRBV27
cdr3_aa: CASSLSGFAEAFF
cdr3_nt: TGTGCCAGCAGCCTTTCAGGGTTTGCTGAAGCTTTCTTT

j_call: TRBJ2-7
clone_size: .
d_call: TRBD2
v_call: TRBV5-6
cdr3_aa: CASSLSGGRREQYF
cdr3_nt: TGTGCCAGCAGCTTGTCCGGCGGGAGACGCGAGCAGTACTTC

j_call: TRBJ2-7
clone_size: once
d_call: TRBD1
v_call: TRBV28
cdr3_aa: CASSLFVGTGFYEQYF
cdr3_nt: TGTGCCAGCAGTTTATTTGTCGGGACAGGGTTCTACGAGCAGTACTTC

j_call: TRBJ2-5
clone_size: .
d_call: .
v_call: TRBV5-1
cdr3_aa: CASSLVLEETQYF
cdr3_nt: TGCGCCAGCAGCTTGGTTTTGGAAGAGACCCAGTACTTC

j_call: TRBJ2-5
clone_size: .
d_call: TRBD2
v_call: TRBV10-1
cdr3_aa: CASSEVVAGGKETQYF
cdr3_nt: TGCGCCAGCAGTGAGGTTGTAGCGGGAGGTAAAGAGACCCAGTACTTC

j_call: TRBJ2-7
clone_size: .
d_call: TRBD2
v_call: TRBV27
cdr3_aa: CASSSTSGFYEQYF
cdr3_nt: TGTGCCAGCAGTTCGACTAGCGGGTTCTACGAGCAGTACTTC

j_call: TRBJ1-1
clone_size: once
d_call: TRBD1
v_call: TRBV28
cdr3_aa: CASSLRTGGATEAFF
cdr3_nt: TGTGCCAGCAGTTTGCGGACAGGGGGGGCAACTGAAGCTTTCTTT

j_call: TRBJ2-7
clone_size: .
d_call: .
v_call: TRBV6-1
cdr3_aa: CASSEIFGGSHEQYF
cdr3_nt: TGTGCCAGCAGTGAAATCTTCGGGGGATCCCACGAGCAGTACTTC

j_call: TRBJ1-1
clone_size: .
d_call: .
v_call: TRBV5-1
cdr3_aa: CASSLAGGNTEAFF
cdr3_nt: TGCGCCAGCAGCTTGGCCGGGGGAAACACTGAAGCTTTCTTT

j_call: TRBJ2-7
clone_size: .
d_call: .
v_call: TRBV27
cdr3_aa: CASSLRGGKTYEQYF
cdr3_nt: TGTGCCAGCAGTTTGCGTGGCGGGAAGACCTACGAGCAGTACTTC

j_call: TRBJ2-7
clone_size: .
d_call: .
v_call: TRBV11-2
cdr3_aa: CASSPDVYEQYF
cdr3_nt: TGTGCCAGCAGCCCGGATGTTTACGAGCAGTACTTC

j_call: TRBJ2-5
clone_size: .
d_call: .
v_call: TRBV20-1
cdr3_aa: CRGGSVETQYF
cdr3_nt: TGCAGGGGTGGGTCGGTTGAGACCCAGTACTTC

j_call: TRBJ1-4
clone_size: .
d_call: TRBD1
v_call: TRBV2
cdr3_aa: CASRTGESDATNEKLFF
cdr3_nt: TGTGCCAGCAGGACAGGGGAGAGCGACGCAACTAATGAAAAACTGTTTTTT

j_call: TRBJ2-7
clone_size: .
d_call: TRBD1
v_call: TRBV4-1
cdr3_aa: CASSLTGTGGYEQYF
cdr3_nt: TGCGCCAGCAGTCTTACCGGGACAGGGGGCTACGAGCAGTACTTC

j_call: TRBJ2-2
clone_size: .
d_call: .
v_call: TRBV4-1
cdr3_aa: CASSQQGGTGELFF
cdr3_nt: TGCGCCAGCAGCCAACAAGGGGGCACCGGGGAGCTGTTTTTT

j_call: TRBJ2-7
clone_size: once
d_call: .
v_call: TRBV5-6
cdr3_aa: CASSSLNRVDEQYF
cdr3_nt: TGTGCCAGCAGCTCACTCAACAGGGTGGACGAGCAGTACTTC

j_call: TRBJ2-1
clone_size: .
d_call: .
v_call: TRBV15
cdr3_aa: CATSRGLANNEQFF
cdr3_nt: TGTGCCACCAGCAGAGGCCTAGCGAACAATGAGCAGTTCTTC

j_call: TRBJ2-1
clone_size: once
d_call: .
v_call: TRBV6-6
cdr3_aa: CASSYGVINEQFF
cdr3_nt: TGTGCCAGCAGTTACGGGGTTATCAATGAGCAGTTCTTC

j_call: TRBJ2-7
clone_size: .
d_call: .
v_call: TRBV29-1
cdr3_aa: CSVEDRRGRSNYEQYF
cdr3_nt: TGCAGCGTTGAAGATCGTAGGGGGAGGTCCAACTACGAGCAGTACTTC

j_call: TRBJ2-1
clone_size: once
d_call: .
v_call: TRBV11-2
cdr3_aa: CASSLKIQTSSYNEQFF
cdr3_nt: TGTGCCAGCAGCTTAAAAATACAGACTAGTTCCTACAATGAGCAGTTCTTC

j_call: TRBJ2-1
clone_size: once
d_call: .
v_call: TRBV14
cdr3_aa: CASSLGNEQFF
cdr3_nt: TGTGCCAGCAGCCTAGGGAATGAGCAGTTCTTC

j_call: TRBJ2-7
clone_size: .
d_call: .
v_call: TRBV19
cdr3_aa: CASSIWGMGEQYF
cdr3_nt: TGTGCCAGTAGTATATGGGGGATGGGGGAGCAGTACTTC

j_call: TRBJ2-7
clone_size: .
d_call: TRBD1
v_call: TRBV7-9
cdr3_aa: CASSLEGQGESDYYYEQYF
cdr3_nt: TGTGCCAGCAGCTTAGAAGGACAGGGGGAGAGCGACTACTACTACGAGCAGTACTTC

j_call: TRBJ2-1
clone_size: .
d_call: .
v_call: TRBV7-9
cdr3_aa: CASRIQGDEQFF
cdr3_nt: TGTGCCAGCAGAATACAGGGCGATGAGCAGTTCTTC

j_call: TRBJ2-3
clone_size: .
d_call: TRBD2
v_call: TRBV9
cdr3_aa: CASSVAFLAGAGDTQYF
cdr3_nt: TGTGCCAGCAGCGTAGCATTTCTAGCGGGAGCGGGAGATACGCAGTATTTT

j_call: TRBJ2-1
clone_size: .
d_call: .
v_call: TRBV19
cdr3_aa: CASTRGVLAGDEQFF
cdr3_nt: TGTGCCAGTACCCGCGGGGTTCTGGCTGGCGATGAGCAGTTCTTC

j_call: TRBJ2-5
clone_size: .
d_call: .
v_call: TRBV5-1
cdr3_aa: CASSLESLGLASETQYF
cdr3_nt: TGCGCCAGCAGCTTGGAGAGCCTCGGGCTAGCTTCGGAGACCCAGTACTTC

j_call: TRBJ2-1
clone_size: .
d_call: TRBD2
v_call: TRBV10-1
cdr3_aa: CATGSPGTSGREVSYNEQFF
cdr3_nt: TGCGCCACCGGATCACCCGGGACTAGCGGGAGGGAGGTCTCCTACAATGAGCAGTTCTTC

j_call: TRBJ2-7
clone_size: .
d_call: .
v_call: TRBV18
cdr3_aa: CASTLDSPDEQYF
cdr3_nt: TGTGCCAGCACCTTAGACTCCCCCGACGAGCAGTACTTC

j_call: TRBJ1-2
clone_size: .
d_call: TRBD1
v_call: TRBV19
cdr3_aa: CATSTGLNYGYTF
cdr3_nt: TGTGCCACCTCGACAGGGCTTAACTATGGCTACACCTTC

j_call: TRBJ2-7
clone_size: .
d_call: TRBD2
v_call: TRBV27
cdr3_aa: CASSFTSGLTHEQYF
cdr3_nt: TGTGCCAGCAGTTTTACCTCGGGACTAACCCACGAGCAGTACTTC

j_call: TRBJ1-5
clone_size: .
d_call: .
v_call: TRBV6-6
cdr3_aa: CASSSTRGAQPQHF
cdr3_nt: TGTGCCAGCAGCTCAACACGAGGGGCCCAGCCCCAGCATTTT